The 10 T cell receptor beta chains below all came from one sample that was sequenced in a study of OX40 agonist ivuxolimab in advanced cancers. Method: immunoSEQ multiplex PCR; TCRdb's copy keeps in-frame clones and lacks some. This sample has tens of thousands of clones, with roughly three quarters found just once. The sample in question was CD4+ or CD8+ T cells sorted from blood, obtained in a trial of the OX40 agonist ivuxolimab. These receptors were obtained from an adult with an advanced solid tumor such as melanoma, head and neck, liver or kidney cancer.

The chain uses TRBV4-1 and TRBJ2-5; 9 nucleotides line up with TRBD2. The length of the CDR3 is 16 residues. Germline CDR1 is MGHRA and CDR2 is YSYEKL. V shed 2 bases and J 1 base; nucleotides not matched to a gene: 5. CDR3 nucleotide sequence: TGCGCCAGCAGCCAAATTGAGACTAGCGGCCAAGAGACCCAGTACTTC. It specifies CASSQIETSGQETQYF.

The chain couples TRBV7-9 to TRBJ2-2; D gene uncertain. The CDR3 is made up of 16 amino acids. The V and J ends lost 1 base and 5 bases respectively, with 14 bases between them. Looked up from germline, CDR1 is SEHNR and CDR2 is FQNEAQ (reference sequence). The CDR3 is CASSLVQGRGTGELFF. The DNA of the CDR3 is TGTGCCAGCAGCTTAGTCCAAGGAAGAGGAACCGGGGAGCTGTTTTTT.

The rearrangement links TRBV5-6 to TRBJ2-3; 7 bases map to TRBD1. V dropped 3 bases and J dropped 7; count of bases not matched to a gene: 5. From germline, CDR1 is SGHDT and CDR2 YYEEEE. CDR3 length equals 13 residues. The CDR3 nucleotides are TGTGCCAGCAGCTATGACAGGGCTAATACGCAGTATTTT. Its protein product is CASSYDRANTQYF.

This clone was counted a single time. This rearrangement joins TRBV7-3 to TRBJ2-5, with 11 bases that match TRBD2. Germline V gene lookup returns CDR1 SGHTA and CDR2 FQGTGA. The V and J ends lost 4 bases and 7 bases, in that order; junction bases with no gene match: 2. This CDR3 contains 13 residues. As DNA, the CDR3 is TGTGCCAGCAGCTCCCTAGCGGGGGGGACCCAGTACTTC. This translates into CASSSLAGGTQYF.

The genes are TRBV10-3 and TRBJ2-5, with D tentatively TRBD2 (6 bases). The CDR3 contains 12 residues. The V end was cut by 10 bases, the J end by 11 bases, with 20 bases between. Germline values: CDR1 ENHRY, CDR2 SYGVKD. This chain's CDR3 is CATLLASGEQYF. As DNA, the CDR3 is TGTGCCACCTTACTAGCATCGGGGGAGCAGTACTTC.

The V and J genes are TRBV11-1 and TRBJ2-3; D is perhaps TRBD1 or TRBD2 (5 bases each). There are 17 residues in the CDR3. The germline V gene has CDR1 SGHAT and CDR2 FQDESV (reference sequence). Trimming pared 6 bases from V and 3 bases from J, leaving 22 bases between. DNA of the CDR3: TGTGCCAGCAGTTCCCAGACCGGGACCTTGGAAACAGATACGCAGTATTTT. Protein product: CASSSQTGTLETDTQYF.

This clone was observed a handful of times. The chain recombines TRBV6-1 with TRBJ1-5, with D uncertain. In germline, CDR1 is MNHNS, CDR2 SASEGT. The CDR3 is 13 residues long. V was clipped by 6 bases and J by 5 bases, with 11 bases between them. The CDR3 DNA follows: TGTGCCAGCAGCCGCTACGACGATCAGCCCCAGCATTTT. Its protein product is CASSRYDDQPQHF.

This chain uses TRBV7-2 with TRBJ2-1; unclear D gene. In germline, CDR1 is SGHTA, CDR2 FQGNSA. The V and J ends lost 4 bases and 8 bases respectively, with 9 bases between them. This CDR3 comprises 12 residues. This CDR3 is CASSSPGHEQFF. CDR3 bases: TGTGCCAGCAGCTCCCCAGGCCATGAGCAGTTCTTC.

The chain employs TRBV16 and TRBJ2-7; the D gene is possibly TRBD1 (5 bases). The CDR3 has 16 residues. Germline lookup yields CDR1 KGHSY and CDR2 FQNENV. With 3 bases removed from V and 5 bases from J, the gap between germline ends came to 20 bases. Here the CDR3 reads CASSHDTGYSLDEQYF. In DNA, the CDR3 is TGTGCCAGCAGCCATGATACAGGCTACTCTCTCGACGAGCAGTACTTC.

The gene calls are TRBV6-1 and TRBJ1-2, with 9 bases aligning to TRBD1. Germline V gene data show CDR1 as MNHNS and CDR2 as SASEGT. The CDR3 covers 14 residues. V lost 0 bases to trimming and J lost 7 bases; unmatched junction nucleotides: 3. The CDR3 nucleotides read TGTGCCAGCAGTGAAGCAGGGACAGGGCTTGGCTACACCTTC. Translation gives CASSEAGTGLGYTF.